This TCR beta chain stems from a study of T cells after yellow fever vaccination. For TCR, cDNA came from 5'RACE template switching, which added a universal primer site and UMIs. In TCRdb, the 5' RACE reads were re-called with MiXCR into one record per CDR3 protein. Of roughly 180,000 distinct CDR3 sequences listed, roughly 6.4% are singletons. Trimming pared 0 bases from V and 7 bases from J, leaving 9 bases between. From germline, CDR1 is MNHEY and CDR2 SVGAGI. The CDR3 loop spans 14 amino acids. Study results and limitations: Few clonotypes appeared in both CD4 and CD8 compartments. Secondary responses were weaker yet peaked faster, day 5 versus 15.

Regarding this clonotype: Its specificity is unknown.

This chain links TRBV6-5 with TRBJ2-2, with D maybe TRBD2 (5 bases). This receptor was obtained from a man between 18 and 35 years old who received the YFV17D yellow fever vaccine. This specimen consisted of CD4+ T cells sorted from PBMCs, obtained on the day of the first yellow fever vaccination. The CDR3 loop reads CASSYSTGSGELFF. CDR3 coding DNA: TGTGCCAGCAGTTACTCGACTGGGAGCGGGGAGCTGTTTTTT.